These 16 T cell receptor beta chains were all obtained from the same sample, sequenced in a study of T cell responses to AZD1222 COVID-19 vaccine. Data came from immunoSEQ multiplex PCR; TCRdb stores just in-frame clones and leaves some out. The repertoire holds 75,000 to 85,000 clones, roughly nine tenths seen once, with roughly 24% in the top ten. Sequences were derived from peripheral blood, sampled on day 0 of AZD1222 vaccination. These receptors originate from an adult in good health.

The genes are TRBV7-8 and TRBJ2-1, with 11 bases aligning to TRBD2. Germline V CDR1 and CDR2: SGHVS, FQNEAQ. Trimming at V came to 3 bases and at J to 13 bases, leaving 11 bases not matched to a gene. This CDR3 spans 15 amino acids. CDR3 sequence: CASSFSTSGARLQFF. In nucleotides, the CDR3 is TGTGCCAGCAGCTTTTCGACTAGCGGGGCGCGGTTACAGTTCTTC.

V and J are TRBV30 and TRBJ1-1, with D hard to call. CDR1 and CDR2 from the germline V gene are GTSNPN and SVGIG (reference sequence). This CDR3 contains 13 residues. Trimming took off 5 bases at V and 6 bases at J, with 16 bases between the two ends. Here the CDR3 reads CAWVTPHGAEAFF. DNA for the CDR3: TGTGCCTGGGTAACACCCCACGGCGCTGAAGCTTTCTTT.

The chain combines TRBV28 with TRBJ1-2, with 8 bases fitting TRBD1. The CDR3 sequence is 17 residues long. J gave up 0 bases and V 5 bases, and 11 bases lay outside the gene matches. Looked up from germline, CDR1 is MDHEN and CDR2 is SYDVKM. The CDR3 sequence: CASSHTWTGRANYGYTF. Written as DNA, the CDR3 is TGTGCCAGCAGTCACACTTGGACAGGGAGGGCTAACTATGGCTACACCTTC.

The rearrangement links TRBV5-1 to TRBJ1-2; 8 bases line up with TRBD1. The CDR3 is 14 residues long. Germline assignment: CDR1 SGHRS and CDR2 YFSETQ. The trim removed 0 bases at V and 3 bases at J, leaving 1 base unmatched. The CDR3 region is CASSLAGGDYGYTF. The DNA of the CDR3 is TGCGCCAGCAGCTTGGCAGGGGGCGACTATGGCTACACCTTC. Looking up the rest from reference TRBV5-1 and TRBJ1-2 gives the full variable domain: KAGVTQTPRYLIKTRGQQVTLSCSPISGHRSVSWYQQTPGQGLQFLFEYFSETQRNKGNFPGRFSGRQFSNSRSEMNVSTLELGDSALYLCASSLAGGDYGYTFGSGTRLTVV.

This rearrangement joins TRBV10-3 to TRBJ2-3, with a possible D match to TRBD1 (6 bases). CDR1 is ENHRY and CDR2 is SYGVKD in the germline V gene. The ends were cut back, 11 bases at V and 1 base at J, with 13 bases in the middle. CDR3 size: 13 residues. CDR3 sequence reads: CAHRTEGTDTQYF. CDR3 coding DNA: TGTGCCCACCGGACAGAGGGCACAGATACGCAGTATTTT.

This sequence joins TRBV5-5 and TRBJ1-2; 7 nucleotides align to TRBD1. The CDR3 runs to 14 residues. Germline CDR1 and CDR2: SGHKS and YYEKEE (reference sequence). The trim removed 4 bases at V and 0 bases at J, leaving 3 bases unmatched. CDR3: CASSRQGANYGYTF. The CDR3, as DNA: TGTGCCAGCAGCCGTCAGGGGGCTAACTATGGCTACACCTTC. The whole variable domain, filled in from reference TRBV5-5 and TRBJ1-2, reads DAGVTQSPTHLIKTRGQQVTLRCSPISGHKSVSWYQQVLGQGPQFIFQYYEKEERGRGNFPDRFSARQFPNYSSELNVNALLLGDSALYLCASSRQGANYGYTFGSGTRLTVV.

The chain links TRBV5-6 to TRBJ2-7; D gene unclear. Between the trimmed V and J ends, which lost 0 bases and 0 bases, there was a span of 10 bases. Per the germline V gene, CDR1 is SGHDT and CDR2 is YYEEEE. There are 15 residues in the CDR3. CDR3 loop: CASSLDVPSSYEQYF. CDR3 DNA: TGTGCCAGCAGCTTGGACGTCCCTAGCTCCTACGAGCAGTACTTC.

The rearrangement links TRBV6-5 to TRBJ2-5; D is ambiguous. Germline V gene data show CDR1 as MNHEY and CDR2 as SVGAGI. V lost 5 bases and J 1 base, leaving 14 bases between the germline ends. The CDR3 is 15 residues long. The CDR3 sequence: CASSRDDVSQETQYF. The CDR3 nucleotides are TGTGCCAGCAGTAGGGATGACGTCTCCCAAGAGACCCAGTACTTC.

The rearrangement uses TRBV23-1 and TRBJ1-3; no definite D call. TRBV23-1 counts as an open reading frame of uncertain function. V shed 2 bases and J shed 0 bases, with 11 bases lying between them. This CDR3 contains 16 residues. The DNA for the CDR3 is TGCGCCAGCAGTCAACAACCTGTTTACTCTGGAAACACCATATATTTT. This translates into CASSQQPVYSGNTIYF.

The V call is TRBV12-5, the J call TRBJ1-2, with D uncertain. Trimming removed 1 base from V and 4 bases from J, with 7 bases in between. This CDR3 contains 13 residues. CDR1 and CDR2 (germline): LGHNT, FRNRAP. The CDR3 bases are TGTGCTAGTGGTTTGGGGCTTACCTATGGCTACACCTTC. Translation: CASGLGLTYGYTF.

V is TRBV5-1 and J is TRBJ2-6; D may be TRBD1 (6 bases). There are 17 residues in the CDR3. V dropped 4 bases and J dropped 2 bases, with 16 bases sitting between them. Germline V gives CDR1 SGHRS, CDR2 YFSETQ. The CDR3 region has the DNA TGCGCCAGCAGCCCAGGGGCCAGGGTGGCTGGGGCCAACGTCCTGACTTTC. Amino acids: CASSPGARVAGANVLTF.

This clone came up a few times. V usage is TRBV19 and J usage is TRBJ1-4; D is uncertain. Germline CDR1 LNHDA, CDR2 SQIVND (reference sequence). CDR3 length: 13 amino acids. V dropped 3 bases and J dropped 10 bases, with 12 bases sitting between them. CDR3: CASSMEGHGKLFF. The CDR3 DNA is TGTGCCAGTAGTATGGAAGGGCACGGAAAACTGTTTTTT.

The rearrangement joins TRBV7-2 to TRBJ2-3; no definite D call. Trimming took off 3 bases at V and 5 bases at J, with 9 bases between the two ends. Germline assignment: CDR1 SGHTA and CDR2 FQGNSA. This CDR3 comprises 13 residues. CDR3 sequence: CASSFVWRDTQYF. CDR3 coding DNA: TGTGCCAGCAGCTTTGTATGGCGAGATACGCAGTATTTT.

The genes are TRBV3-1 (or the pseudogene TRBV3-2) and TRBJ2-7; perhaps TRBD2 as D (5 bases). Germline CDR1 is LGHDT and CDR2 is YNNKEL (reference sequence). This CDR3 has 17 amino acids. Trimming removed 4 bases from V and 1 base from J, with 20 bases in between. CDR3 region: CASSPHAGGQGSYEQYF. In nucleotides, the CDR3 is TGTGCCAGCAGCCCCCACGCGGGTGGCCAAGGGTCCTACGAGCAGTACTTC.

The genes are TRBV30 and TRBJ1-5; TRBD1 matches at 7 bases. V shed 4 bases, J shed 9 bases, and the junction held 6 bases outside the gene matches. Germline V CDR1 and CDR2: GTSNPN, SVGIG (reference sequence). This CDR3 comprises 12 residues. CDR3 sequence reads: CAWKIPGGPQHF. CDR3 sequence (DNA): TGTGCCTGGAAAATCCCAGGGGGGCCCCAGCATTTT.

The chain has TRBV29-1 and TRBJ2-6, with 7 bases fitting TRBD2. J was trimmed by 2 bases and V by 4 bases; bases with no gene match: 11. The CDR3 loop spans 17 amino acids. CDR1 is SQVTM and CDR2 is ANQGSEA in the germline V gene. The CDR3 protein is CSVVVLRGTPGANVLTF. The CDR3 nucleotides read TGCAGCGTTGTCGTCTTGCGGGGGACTCCTGGGGCCAACGTCCTGACTTTC.